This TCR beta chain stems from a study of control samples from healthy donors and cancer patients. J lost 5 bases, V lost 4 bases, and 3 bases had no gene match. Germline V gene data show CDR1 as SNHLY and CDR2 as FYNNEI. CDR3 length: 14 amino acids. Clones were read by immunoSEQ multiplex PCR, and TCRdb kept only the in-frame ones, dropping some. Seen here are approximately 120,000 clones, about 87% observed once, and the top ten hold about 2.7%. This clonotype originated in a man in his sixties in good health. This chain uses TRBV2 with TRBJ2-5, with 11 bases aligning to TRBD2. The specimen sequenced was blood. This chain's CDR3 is CASSGTSGRETQYF. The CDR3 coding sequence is TGTGCCAGCAGTGGGACTAGCGGGCGCGAGACCCAGTACTTC. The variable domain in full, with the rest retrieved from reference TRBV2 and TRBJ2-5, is EPEVTQTPSHQVTQMGQEVILRCVPISNHLYFYWYRQILGQKVEFLVSFYNNEISEKSEIFDDQFSVERPDGSNFTLKIRSTKLEDSAMYFCASSGTSGRETQYFGPGTRLLVL.